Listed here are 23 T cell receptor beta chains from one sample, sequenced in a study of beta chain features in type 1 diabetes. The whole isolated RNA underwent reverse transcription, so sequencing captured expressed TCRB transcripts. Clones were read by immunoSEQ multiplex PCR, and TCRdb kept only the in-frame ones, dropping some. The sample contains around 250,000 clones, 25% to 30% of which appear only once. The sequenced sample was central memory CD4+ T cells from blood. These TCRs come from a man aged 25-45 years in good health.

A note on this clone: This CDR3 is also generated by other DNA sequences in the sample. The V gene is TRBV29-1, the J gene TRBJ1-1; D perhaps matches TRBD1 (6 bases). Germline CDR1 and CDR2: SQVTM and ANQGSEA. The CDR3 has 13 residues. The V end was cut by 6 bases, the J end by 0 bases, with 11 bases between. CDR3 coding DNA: TGCAGCGTCGCTACAGGGATGAACACTGAAGCTTTCTTT. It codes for CSVATGMNTEAFF. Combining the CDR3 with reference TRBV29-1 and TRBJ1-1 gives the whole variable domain SAVISQKPSRDICQRGTSLTIQCQVDSQVTMMFWYRQQPGQSLTLIATANQGSEATYESGFVIDKFPISRPNLTFSTLTVSNMSPEDSSIYLCSVATGMNTEAFFGQGTRLTVV.

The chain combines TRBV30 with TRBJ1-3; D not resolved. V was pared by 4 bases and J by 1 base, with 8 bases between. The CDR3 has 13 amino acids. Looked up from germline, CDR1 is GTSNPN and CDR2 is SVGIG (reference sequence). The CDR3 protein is CAWNWGSGNTIYF. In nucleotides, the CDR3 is TGTGCCTGGAACTGGGGATCTGGAAACACCATATATTTT. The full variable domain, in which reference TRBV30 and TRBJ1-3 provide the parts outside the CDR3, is SQTIHQWPATLVQPVGSPLSLECTVEGTSNPNLYWYRQAAGRGLQLLFYSVGIGQISSEVPQNLSASRPQDRQFILSSKKLLLSDSGFYLCAWNWGSGNTIYFGEGSWLTVV.

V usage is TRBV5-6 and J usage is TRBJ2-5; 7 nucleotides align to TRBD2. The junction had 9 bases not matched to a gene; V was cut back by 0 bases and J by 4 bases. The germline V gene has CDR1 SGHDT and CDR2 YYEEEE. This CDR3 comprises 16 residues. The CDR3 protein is CASSLAYGGRGETQYF. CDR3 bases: TGTGCCAGCAGCTTGGCTTATGGCGGGAGAGGAGAGACCCAGTACTTC.

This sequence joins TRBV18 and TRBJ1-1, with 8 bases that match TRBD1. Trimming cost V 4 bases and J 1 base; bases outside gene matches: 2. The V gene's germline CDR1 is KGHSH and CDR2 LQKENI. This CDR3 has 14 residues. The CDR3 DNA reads TGTGCCAGCTCACGGACAGGGAGGAACACTGAAGCTTTCTTT. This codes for CASSRTGRNTEAFF. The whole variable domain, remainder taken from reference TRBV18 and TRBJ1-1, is NAGVMQNPRHLVRRRGQEARLRCSPMKGHSHVYWYRQLPEEGLKFMVYLQKENIIDESGMPKERFSAEFPKEGPSILRIQQVVRGDSAAYFCASSRTGRNTEAFFGQGTRLTVV.

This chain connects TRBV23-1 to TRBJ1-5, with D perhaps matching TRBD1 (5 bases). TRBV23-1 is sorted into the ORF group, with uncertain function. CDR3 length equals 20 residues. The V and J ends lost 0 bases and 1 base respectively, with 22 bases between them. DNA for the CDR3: TGCGCCAGCAGTCAATCGAAAGGGGTTGAAGGTCGCCAAAGCAATCAGCCCCAGCATTTT. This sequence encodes CASSQSKGVEGRQSNQPQHF.

In DNA form, the CDR3 reads TGTGCCAGCAGCCGAGCGGGAGGGCACGAGCAGTACTTC. It codes for CASSRAGGHEQYF. J is TRBJ2-7 and V is TRBV14; 10 bases line up with TRBD2. The junction had 2 bases not matched to a gene; V was cut back by 4 bases and J by 5 bases. This CDR3 is 13 amino acids long. Germline V CDR1 and CDR2: SGHDN, FVKESK.

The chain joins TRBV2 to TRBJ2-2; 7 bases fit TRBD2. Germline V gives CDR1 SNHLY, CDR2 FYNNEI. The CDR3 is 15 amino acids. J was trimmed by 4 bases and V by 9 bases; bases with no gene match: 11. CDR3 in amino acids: CASWVSLAATGELFF. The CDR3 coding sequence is TGTGCCAGTTGGGTTTCGCTAGCGGCCACCGGGGAGCTGTTTTTT.

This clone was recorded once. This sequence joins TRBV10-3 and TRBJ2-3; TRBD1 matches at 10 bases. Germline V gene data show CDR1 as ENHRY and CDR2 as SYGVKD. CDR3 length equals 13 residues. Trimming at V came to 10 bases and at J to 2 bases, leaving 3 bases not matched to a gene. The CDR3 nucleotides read TGTGCCACAAGACAGGGGGCCACAGATACGCAGTATTTT. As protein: CATRQGATDTQYF.

This chain's CDR3 is CASRIRGSTEAFF. CDR3 bases: TGTGCCAGCAGAATCAGGGGATCCACTGAAGCTTTCTTT. V and J are TRBV28 and TRBJ1-1, with D possibly TRBD1 on 6 matching bases. The V gene lost 6 bases and the J gene lost 4 bases, with 12 bases spanning the gap. The CDR3 covers 13 residues. Germline V gene data show CDR1 as MDHEN and CDR2 as SYDVKM. Based on the CDR3 plus reference TRBV28 and TRBJ1-1, the full variable domain is DVKVTQSSRYLVKRTGEKVFLECVQDMDHENMFWYRQDPGLGLRLIYFSYDVKMKEKGDIPEGYSVSREKKERFSLILESASTNQTSMYLCASRIRGSTEAFFGQGTRLTVV.

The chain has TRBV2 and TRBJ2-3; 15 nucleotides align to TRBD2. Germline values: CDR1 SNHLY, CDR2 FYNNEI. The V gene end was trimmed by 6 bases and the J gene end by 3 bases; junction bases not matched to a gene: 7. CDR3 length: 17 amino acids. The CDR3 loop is CASSERTSGRVTDTQYF. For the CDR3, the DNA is TGTGCCAGCAGCGAGCGGACTAGCGGGAGGGTAACAGATACGCAGTATTTT. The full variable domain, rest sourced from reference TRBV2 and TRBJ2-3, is EPEVTQTPSHQVTQMGQEVILRCVPISNHLYFYWYRQILGQKVEFLVSFYNNEISEKSEIFDDQFSVERPDGSNFTLKIRSTKLEDSAMYFCASSERTSGRVTDTQYFGPGTRLTVL.

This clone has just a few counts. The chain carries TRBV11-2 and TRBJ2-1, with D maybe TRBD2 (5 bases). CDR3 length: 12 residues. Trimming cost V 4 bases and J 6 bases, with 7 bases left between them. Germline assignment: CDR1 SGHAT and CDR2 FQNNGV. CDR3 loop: CASSSSSNEQFF. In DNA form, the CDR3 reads TGTGCCAGCAGCTCTAGCTCCAATGAGCAGTTCTTC.

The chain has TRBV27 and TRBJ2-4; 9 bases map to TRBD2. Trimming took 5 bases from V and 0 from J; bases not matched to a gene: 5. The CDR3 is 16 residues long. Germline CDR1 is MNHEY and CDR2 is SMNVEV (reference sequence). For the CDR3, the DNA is TGTGCCAGCAGTCTAGCGGGACGACTAGCCAAAAACATTCAGTACTTC. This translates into CASSLAGRLAKNIQYF.

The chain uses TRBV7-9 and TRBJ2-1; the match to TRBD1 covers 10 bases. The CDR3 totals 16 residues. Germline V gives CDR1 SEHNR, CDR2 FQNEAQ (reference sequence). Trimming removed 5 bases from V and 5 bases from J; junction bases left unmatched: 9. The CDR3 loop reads CASSMYGQGVDNEQFF. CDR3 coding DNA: TGTGCCAGCAGCATGTACGGACAGGGGGTCGACAATGAGCAGTTCTTC.

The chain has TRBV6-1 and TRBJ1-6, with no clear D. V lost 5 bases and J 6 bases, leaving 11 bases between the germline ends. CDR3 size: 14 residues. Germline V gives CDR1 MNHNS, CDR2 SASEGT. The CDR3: CASSKEAVNSPLHF. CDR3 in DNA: TGTGCCAGCAGTAAGGAGGCCGTTAATTCACCCCTCCACTTT.

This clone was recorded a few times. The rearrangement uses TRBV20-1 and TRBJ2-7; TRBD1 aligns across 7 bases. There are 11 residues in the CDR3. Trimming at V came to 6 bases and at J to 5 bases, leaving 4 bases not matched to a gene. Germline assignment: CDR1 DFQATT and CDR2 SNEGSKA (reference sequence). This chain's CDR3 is CSAQGENEQYF. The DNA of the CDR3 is TGCAGTGCGCAGGGGGAAAACGAGCAGTACTTC.

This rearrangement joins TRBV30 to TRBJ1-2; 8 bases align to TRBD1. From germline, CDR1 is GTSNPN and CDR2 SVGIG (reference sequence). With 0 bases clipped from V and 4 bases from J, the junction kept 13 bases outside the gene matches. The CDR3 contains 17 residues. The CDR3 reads CAWSVQYDRGGVYGYTF. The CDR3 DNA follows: TGTGCCTGGAGTGTACAATATGACAGGGGAGGCGTCTATGGCTACACCTTC. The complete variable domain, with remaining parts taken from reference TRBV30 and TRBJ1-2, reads SQTIHQWPATLVQPVGSPLSLECTVEGTSNPNLYWYRQAAGRGLQLLFYSVGIGQISSEVPQNLSASRPQDRQFILSSKKLLLSDSGFYLCAWSVQYDRGGVYGYTFGSGTRLTVV.

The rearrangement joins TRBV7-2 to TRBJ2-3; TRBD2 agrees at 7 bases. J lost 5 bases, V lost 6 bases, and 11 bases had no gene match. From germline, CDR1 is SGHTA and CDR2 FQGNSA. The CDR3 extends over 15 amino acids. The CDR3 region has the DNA TGTGCCAGCAGTTACATCCACGGCGGGAGAGATACGCAGTATTTT. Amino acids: CASSYIHGGRDTQYF.

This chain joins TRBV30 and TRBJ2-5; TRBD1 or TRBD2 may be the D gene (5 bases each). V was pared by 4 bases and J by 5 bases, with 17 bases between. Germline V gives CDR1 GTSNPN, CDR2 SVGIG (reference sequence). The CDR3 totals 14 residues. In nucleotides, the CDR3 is TGTGCCTGGACAAGTAGGGGCGGGCCGGAGACCCAGTACTTC. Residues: CAWTSRGGPETQYF.

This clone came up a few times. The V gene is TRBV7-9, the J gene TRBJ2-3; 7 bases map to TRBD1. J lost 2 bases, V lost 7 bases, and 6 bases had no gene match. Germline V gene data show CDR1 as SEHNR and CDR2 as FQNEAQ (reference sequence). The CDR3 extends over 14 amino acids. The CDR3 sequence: CASTLGQLTDTQYF. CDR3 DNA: TGTGCCAGCACCCTGGGACAGCTCACAGATACGCAGTATTTT.

The CDR3 region is CASSLKETQYF. CDR3 DNA sequence: TGTGCCAGCAGTTTAAAAGAGACCCAGTACTTC. The chain is built from TRBV28 and TRBJ2-5, with D uncertain. Germline values: CDR1 MDHEN, CDR2 SYDVKM. V lost 2 bases and J lost 3, with 1 base in between. The CDR3 extends over 11 amino acids.

CDR3: CASIDYQNYGYTF. In DNA form, the CDR3 reads TGTGCCAGCATTGACTACCAAAACTATGGCTACACCTTC. The J gene is TRBJ1-2, the V gene TRBV6-6, with D hard to call. The CDR3 loop spans 13 amino acids. Trimming removed 7 bases at V and 2 bases at J, with 11 bases between. Germline values: CDR1 MNHNY, CDR2 SVGAGI (reference sequence).

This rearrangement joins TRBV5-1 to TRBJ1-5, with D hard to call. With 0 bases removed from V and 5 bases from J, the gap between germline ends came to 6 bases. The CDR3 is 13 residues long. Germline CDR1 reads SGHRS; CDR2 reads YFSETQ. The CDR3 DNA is TGCGCCAGCAGCTTGGGTCCTGATCAGCCCCAGCATTTT. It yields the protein CASSLGPDQPQHF.

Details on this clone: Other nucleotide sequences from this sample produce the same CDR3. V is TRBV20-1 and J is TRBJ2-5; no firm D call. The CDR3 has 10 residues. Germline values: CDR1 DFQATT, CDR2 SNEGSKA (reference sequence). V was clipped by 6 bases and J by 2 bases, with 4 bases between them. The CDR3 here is CSAGQETQYF. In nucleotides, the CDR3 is TGCAGTGCAGGGCAAGAGACCCAGTACTTC.